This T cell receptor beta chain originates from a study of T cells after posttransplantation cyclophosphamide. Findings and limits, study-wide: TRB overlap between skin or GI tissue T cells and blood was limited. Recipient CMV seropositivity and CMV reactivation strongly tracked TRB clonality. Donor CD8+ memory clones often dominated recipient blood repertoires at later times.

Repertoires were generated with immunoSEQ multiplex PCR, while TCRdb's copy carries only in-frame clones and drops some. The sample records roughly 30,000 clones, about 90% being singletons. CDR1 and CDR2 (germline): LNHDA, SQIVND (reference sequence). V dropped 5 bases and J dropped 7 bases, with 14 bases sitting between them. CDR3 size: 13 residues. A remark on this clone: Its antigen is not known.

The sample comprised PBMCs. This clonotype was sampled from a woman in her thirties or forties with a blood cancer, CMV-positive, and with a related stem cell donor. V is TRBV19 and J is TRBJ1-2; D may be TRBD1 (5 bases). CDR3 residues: CASSQQGLGGYTF. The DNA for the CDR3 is TGTGCCAGTAGTCAGCAGGGTTTGGGTGGCTACACCTTC.